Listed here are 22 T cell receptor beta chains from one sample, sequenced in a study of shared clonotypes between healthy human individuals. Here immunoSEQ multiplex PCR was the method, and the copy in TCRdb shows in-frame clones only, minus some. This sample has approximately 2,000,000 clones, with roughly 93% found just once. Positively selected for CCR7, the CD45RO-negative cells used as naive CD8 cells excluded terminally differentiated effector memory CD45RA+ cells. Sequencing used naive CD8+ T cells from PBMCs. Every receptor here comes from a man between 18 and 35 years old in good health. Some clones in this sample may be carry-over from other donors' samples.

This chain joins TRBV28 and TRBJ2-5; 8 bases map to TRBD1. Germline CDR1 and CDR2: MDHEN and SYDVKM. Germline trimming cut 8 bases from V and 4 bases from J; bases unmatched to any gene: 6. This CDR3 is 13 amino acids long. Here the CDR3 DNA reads TGTGCCAGCGCCCCAGGGGGCGTAGAGACCCAGTACTTC. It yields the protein CASAPGGVETQYF.

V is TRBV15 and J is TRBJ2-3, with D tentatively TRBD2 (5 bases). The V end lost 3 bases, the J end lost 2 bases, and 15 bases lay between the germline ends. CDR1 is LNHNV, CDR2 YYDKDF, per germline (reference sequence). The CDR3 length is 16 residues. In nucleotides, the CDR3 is TGTGCCACCAGCAGTCTAGGAGAGGGCCCCACAGATACGCAGTATTTT. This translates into CATSSLGEGPTDTQYF.

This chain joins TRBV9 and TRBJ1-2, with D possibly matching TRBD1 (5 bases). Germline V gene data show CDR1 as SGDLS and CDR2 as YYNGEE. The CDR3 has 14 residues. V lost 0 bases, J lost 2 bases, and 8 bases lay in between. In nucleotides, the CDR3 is TGTGCCAGCAGCGTAGGAAGGGGCAACTATGGCTACACCTTC. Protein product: CASSVGRGNYGYTF. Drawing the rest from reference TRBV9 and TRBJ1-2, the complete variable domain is DSGVTQTPKHLITATGQRVTLRCSPRSGDLSVYWYQQSLDQGLQFLIQYYNGEERAKGNILERFSAQQFPDLHSELNLSSLELGDSALYFCASSVGRGNYGYTFGSGTRLTVV.

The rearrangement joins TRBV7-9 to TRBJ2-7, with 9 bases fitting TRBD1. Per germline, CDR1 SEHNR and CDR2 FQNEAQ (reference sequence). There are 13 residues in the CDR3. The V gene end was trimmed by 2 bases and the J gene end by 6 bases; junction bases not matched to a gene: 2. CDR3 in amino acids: CASSLNRGLEQYF. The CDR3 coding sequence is TGTGCCAGCAGCTTAAACAGGGGGCTCGAGCAGTACTTC. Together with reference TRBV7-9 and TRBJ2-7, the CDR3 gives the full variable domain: DTGVSQNPRHKITKRGQNVTFRCDPISEHNRLYWYRQTLGQGPEFLTYFQNEAQLEKSRLLSDRFSAERPKGSFSTLEIQRTEQGDSAMYLCASSLNRGLEQYFGPGTRLTVT.

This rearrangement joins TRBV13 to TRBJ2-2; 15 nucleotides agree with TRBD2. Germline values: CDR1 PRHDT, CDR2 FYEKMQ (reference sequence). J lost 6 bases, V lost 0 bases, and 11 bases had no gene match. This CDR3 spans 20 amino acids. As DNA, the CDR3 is TGTGCCAGCAGCTTAGGTTTCGGACTAGCGGGAGGGCCTCAACCCGGGGAGCTGTTTTTT. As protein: CASSLGFGLAGGPQPGELFF.

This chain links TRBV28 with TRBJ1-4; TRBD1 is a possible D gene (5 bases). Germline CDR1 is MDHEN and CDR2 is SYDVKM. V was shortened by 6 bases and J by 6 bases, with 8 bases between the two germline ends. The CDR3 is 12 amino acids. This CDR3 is CASSRDDEKLFF. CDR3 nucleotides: TGTGCCAGCAGCCGGGACGATGAAAAACTGTTTTTT.

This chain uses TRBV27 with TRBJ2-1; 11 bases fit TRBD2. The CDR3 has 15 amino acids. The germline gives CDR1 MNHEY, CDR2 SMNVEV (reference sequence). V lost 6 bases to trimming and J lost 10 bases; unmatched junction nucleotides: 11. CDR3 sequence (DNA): TGTGCCAGCAGCGTAGCGGGAGGGGTTTACAGGGAGCAGTTCTTC. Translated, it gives CASSVAGGVYREQFF.

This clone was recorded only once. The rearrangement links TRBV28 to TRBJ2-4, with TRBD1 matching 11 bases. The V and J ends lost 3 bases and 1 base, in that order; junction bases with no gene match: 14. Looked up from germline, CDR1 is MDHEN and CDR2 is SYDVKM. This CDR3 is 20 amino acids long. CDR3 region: CASSLLIGTGGMAAKNIQYF. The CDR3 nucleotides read TGTGCCAGCAGTTTGCTAATTGGGACAGGGGGAATGGCGGCCAAAAACATTCAGTACTTC.

The CDR3 DNA is TGTGCCTGGAGCCCCGGGGAAAATCAGCCCCAGCATTTT. As protein: CAWSPGENQPQHF. V gene TRBV30 combines with J gene TRBJ1-5; D gene unclear. Trimming took 3 bases from V and 4 from J, leaving 10 bases between them. The germline CDR1 and CDR2 sequences are GTSNPN and SVGIG (reference sequence). CDR3 length: 13 residues.

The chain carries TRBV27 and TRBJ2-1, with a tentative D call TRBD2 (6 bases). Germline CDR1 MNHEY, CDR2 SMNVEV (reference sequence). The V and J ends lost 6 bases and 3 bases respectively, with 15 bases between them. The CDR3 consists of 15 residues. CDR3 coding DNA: TGTGCCAGCAGATTAAATAGCGGCTTCTACAATGAGCAGTTCTTC. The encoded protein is CASRLNSGFYNEQFF.

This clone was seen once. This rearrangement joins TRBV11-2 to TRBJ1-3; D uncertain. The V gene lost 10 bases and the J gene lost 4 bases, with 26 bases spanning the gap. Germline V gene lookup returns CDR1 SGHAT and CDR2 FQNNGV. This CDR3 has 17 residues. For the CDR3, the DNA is TGTGCCATCACCGGGGTCCAGGAAGGACTGAGGGGAAACACCATATATTTT. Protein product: CAITGVQEGLRGNTIYF.

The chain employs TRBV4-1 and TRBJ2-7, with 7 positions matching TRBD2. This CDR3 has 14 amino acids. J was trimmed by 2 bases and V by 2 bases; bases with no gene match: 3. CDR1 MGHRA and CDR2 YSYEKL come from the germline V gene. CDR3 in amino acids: CASSQPSGTYEQYF. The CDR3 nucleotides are TGCGCCAGCAGCCAACCTAGCGGCACCTACGAGCAGTACTTC.

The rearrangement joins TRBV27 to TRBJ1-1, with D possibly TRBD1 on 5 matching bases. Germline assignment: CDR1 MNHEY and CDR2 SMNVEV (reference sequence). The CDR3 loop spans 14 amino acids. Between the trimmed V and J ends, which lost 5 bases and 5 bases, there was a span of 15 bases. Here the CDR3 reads CASSTPGVWTEAFF. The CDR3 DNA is TGTGCCAGCAGTACTCCGGGGGTTTGGACTGAAGCTTTCTTT.

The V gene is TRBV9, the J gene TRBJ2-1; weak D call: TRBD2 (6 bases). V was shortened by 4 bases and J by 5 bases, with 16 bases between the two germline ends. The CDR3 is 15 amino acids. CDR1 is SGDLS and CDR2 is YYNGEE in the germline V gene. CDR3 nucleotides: TGTGCCAGCAGCCCGCCCGGGACTCTAAACAATGAGCAGTTCTTC. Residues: CASSPPGTLNNEQFF.

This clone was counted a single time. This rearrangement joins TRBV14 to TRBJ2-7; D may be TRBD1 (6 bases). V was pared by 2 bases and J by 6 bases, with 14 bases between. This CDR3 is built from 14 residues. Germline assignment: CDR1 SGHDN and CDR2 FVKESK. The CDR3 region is CASSQTQGSGEQYF. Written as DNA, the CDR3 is TGTGCCAGCAGCCAAACACAGGGCAGCGGCGAGCAGTACTTC.

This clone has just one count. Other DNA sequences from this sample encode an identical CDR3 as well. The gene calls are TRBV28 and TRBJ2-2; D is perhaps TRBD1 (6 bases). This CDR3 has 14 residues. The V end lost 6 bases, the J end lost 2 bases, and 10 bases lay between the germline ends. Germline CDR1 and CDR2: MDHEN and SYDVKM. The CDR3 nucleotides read TGTGCCAGCAGAGGGACACTCAACACCGGGGAGCTGTTTTTT. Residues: CASRGTLNTGELFF.

The chain's CDR3 is CASSPRRDRYTDTQYF. CDR3 DNA: TGTGCCAGCAGCCCCCGACGGGACAGGTACACAGATACGCAGTATTTT. The chain joins TRBV9 to TRBJ2-3; 8 bases are a match to TRBD1. Germline CDR1 and CDR2: SGDLS and YYNGEE. Trimming removed 4 bases from V and 2 bases from J; junction bases left unmatched: 9. The CDR3 covers 16 residues.

The CDR3 is CAIRGLAGYEQYF. For the CDR3, the DNA is TGTGCCATAAGAGGACTAGCGGGCTACGAGCAGTACTTC. The chain has TRBV10-3 and TRBJ2-7; 11 bases line up with TRBD2. This CDR3 contains 13 residues. Trimming took 9 bases from V and 3 from J; bases not matched to a gene: 4. Germline CDR1 reads ENHRY; CDR2 reads SYGVKD.

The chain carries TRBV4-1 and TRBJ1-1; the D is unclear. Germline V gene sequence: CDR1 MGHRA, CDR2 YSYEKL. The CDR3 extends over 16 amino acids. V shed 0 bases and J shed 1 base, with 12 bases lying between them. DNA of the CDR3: TGCGCCAGCAGCCAAGAACCATGGCCTTCGAACACTGAAGCTTTCTTT. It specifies CASSQEPWPSNTEAFF.

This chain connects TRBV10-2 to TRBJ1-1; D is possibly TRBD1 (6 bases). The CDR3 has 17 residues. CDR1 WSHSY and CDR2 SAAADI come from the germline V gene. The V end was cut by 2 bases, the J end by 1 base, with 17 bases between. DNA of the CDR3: TGCGCCAGCAGTGAGCAGCGATGGGGGGGGGCGAACACTGAAGCTTTCTTT. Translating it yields CASSEQRWGGANTEAFF.

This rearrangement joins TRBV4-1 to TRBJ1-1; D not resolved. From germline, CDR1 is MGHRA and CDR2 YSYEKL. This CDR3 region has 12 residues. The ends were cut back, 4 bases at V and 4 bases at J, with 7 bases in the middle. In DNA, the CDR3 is TGCGCCAGCAGCCTTCTGGGCACTGAAGCTTTCTTT. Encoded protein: CASSLLGTEAFF.

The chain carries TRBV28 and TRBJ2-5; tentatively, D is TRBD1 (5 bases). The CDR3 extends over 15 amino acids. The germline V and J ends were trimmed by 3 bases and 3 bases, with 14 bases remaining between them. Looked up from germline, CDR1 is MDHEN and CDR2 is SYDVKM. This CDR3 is CASSLSVGPKETQYF. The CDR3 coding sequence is TGTGCCAGCAGTTTGTCCGTGGGGCCCAAAGAGACCCAGTACTTC. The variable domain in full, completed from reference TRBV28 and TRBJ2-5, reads DVKVTQSSRYLVKRTGEKVFLECVQDMDHENMFWYRQDPGLGLRLIYFSYDVKMKEKGDIPEGYSVSREKKERFSLILESASTNQTSMYLCASSLSVGPKETQYFGPGTRLLVL.